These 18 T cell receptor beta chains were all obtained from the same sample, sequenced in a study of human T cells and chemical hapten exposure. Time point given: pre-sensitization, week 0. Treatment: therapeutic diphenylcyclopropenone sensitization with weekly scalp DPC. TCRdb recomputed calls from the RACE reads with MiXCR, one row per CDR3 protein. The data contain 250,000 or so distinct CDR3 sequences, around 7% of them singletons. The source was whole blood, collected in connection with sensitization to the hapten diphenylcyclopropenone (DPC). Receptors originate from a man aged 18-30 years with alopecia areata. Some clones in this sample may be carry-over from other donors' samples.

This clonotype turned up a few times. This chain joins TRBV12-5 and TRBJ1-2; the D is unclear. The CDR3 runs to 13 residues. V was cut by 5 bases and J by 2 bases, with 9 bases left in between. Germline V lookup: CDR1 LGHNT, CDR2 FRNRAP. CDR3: CASGQRRNYGYTF. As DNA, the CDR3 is TGTGCTAGTGGTCAAAGACGGAACTATGGCTACACCTTC.

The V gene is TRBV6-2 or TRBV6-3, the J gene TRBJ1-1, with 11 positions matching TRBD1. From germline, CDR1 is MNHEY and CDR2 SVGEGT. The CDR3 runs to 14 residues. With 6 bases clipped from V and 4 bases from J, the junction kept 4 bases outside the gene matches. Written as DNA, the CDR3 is TGTGCCAGCAGCCGGACAGGGGGCTCCACTGAAGCTTTCTTT. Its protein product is CASSRTGGSTEAFF.

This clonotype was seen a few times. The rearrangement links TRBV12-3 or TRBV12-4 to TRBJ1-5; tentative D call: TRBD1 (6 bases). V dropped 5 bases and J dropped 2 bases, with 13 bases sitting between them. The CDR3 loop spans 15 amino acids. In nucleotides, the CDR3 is TGTGCCAGCAGTCGGGACAACGGCCGCAATCAGCCCCAGCATTTT. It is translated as CASSRDNGRNQPQHF.

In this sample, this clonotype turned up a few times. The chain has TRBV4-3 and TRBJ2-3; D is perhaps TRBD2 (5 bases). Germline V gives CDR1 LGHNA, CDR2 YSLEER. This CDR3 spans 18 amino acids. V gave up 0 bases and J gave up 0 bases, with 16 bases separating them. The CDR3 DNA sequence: TGCGCCAGCAGCCAAGATTTCGGGGTGACGAGAAGCACAGATACGCAGTATTTT. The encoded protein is CASSQDFGVTRSTDTQYF.

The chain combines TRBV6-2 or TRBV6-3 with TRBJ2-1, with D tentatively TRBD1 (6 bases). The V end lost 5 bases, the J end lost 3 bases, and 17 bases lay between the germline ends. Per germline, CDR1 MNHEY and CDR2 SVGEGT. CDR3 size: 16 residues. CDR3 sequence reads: CASSPSGTLNYNEQFF. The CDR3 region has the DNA TGTGCCAGCAGTCCCTCCGGGACACTAAACTACAATGAGCAGTTCTTC.

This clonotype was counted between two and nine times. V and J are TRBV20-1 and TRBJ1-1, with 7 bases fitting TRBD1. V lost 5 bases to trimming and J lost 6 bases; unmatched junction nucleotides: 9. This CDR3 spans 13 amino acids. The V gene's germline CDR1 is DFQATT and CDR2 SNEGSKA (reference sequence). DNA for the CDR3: TGCAGTGCTCCGGGACAGTTCGTCGCTGAAGCTTTCTTT. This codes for CSAPGQFVAEAFF.

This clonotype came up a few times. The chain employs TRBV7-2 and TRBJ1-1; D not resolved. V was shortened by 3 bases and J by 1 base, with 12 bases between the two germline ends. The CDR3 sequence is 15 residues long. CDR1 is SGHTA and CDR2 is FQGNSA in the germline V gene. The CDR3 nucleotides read TGTGCCAGCAGCTTGGACGGCCCCTGGAACACTGAAGCTTTCTTT. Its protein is CASSLDGPWNTEAFF.

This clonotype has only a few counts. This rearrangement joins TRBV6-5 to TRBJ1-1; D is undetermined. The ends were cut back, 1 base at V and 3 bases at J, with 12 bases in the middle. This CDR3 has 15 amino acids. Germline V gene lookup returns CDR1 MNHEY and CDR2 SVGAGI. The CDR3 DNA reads TGTGCCAGCAGTTACTTAAGTAAAGGGTACACTGAAGCTTTCTTT. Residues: CASSYLSKGYTEAFF.

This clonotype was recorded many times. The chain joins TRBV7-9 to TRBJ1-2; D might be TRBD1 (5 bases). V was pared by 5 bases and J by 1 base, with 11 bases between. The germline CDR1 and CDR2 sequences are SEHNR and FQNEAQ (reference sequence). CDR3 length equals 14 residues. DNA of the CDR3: TGTGCCAGCAGCGGCCGGGACCATAACTATGGCTACACCTTC. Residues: CASSGRDHNYGYTF. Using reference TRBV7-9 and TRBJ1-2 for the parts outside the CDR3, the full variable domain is DTGVSQNPRHKITKRGQNVTFRCDPISEHNRLYWYRQTLGQGPEFLTYFQNEAQLEKSRLLSDRFSAERPKGSFSTLEIQRTEQGDSAMYLCASSGRDHNYGYTFGSGTRLTVV.

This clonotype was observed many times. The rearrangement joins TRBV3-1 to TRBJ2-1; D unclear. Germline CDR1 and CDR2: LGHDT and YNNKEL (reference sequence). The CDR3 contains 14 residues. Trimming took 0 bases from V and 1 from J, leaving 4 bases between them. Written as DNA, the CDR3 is TGTGCCAGCAGCCAAGAACCATCCTACAATGAGCAGTTCTTC. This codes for CASSQEPSYNEQFF.

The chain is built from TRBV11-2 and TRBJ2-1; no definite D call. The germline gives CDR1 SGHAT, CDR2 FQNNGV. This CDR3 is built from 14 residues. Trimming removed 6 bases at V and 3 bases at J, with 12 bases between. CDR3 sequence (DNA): TGTGCCAGCAGGTCAAGGACGGTCTACAATGAGCAGTTCTTC. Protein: CASRSRTVYNEQFF.

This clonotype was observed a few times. The CDR3 nucleotides are TGCGCCAGCAGCTTCCTAGGGGGCTCGCAGTATTTT. Translation: CASSFLGGSQYF. The chain joins TRBV5-1 to TRBJ2-3, with TRBD1 identical over 7 bases. This CDR3 is 12 amino acids long. J gave up 10 bases and V 2 bases, and 4 bases lay outside the gene matches. Germline V gives CDR1 SGHRS, CDR2 YFSETQ.

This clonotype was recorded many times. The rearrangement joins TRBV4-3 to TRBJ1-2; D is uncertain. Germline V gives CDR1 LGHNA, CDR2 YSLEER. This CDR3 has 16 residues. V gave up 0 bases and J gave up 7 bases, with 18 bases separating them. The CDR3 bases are TGCGCCAGCAGCCAAGATCGGATGGGGAGTCCGAGTGGCTACACCTTC. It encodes CASSQDRMGSPSGYTF.

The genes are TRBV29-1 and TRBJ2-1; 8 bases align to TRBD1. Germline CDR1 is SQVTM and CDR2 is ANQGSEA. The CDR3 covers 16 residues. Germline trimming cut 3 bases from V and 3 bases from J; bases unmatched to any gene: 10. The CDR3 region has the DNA TGCAGCGTTGAGTCCGGACAGGGCGAAGTCTACAATGAGCAGTTCTTC. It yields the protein CSVESGQGEVYNEQFF.

The DNA of the CDR3 is TGCGCCAGCAGCTCGGACAGGGGAGATACGCAGTATTTT. It codes for CASSSDRGDTQYF. The V call is TRBV5-1, the J call TRBJ2-3; 9 bases are a match to TRBD1. Germline lookup yields CDR1 SGHRS and CDR2 YFSETQ. V lost 3 bases and J lost 5; bases outside the gene matches: 1. CDR3 length: 13 amino acids.

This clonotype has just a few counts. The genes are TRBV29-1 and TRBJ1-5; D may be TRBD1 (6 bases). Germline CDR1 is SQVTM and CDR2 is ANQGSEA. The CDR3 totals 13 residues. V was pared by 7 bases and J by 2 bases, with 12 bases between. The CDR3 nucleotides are TGCAGCGCTATACCAGGGGGCAATCAGCCCCAGCATTTT. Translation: CSAIPGGNQPQHF.

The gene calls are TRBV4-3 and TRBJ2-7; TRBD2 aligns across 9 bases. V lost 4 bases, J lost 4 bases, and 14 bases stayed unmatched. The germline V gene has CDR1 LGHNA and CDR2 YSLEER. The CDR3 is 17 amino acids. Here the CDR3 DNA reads TGCGCCAGCAGCCCGTCGCGCCGGCGGGGGGGAAGTTACGAGCAGTACGTC. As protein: CASSPSRRRGGSYEQYV.

For the CDR3, the DNA is TGTGCCAGTCAGCTTAGGGGAGCACCCACTGAAGCTTTCTTT. Translated, it gives CASQLRGAPTEAFF. The gene calls are TRBV12-3 or TRBV12-4 and TRBJ1-1; D may be TRBD1 (5 bases). Trimming removed 9 bases at V and 4 bases at J, with 18 bases between. The CDR3 has 14 residues.